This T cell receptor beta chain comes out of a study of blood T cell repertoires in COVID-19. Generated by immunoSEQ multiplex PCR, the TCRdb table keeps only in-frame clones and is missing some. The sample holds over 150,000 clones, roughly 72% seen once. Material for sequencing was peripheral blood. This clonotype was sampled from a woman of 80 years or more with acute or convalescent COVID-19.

CDR3 region: CASSQGSPGGRRGYTF. CDR3 bases: TGTGCCAGCAGCCAGGGGTCTCCAGGGGGTAGGCGAGGCTACACCTTC. This rearrangement joins TRBV3-1 (or the pseudogene TRBV3-2) to TRBJ1-2, with 7 bases aligning to TRBD1. With 3 bases clipped from V and 8 bases from J, the junction kept 15 bases outside the gene matches. CDR1 LGHDT and CDR2 YNNKEL come from the germline V gene (reference sequence). The CDR3 is 16 amino acids.